Presented here are 2 T cell receptor beta chains from one specimen sequenced in a study of spatial heterogeneity in lung cancer. A single record per CDR3 protein comes from TCRdb applying MiXCR to the 5' RACE reads. The table records approximately 38,000 distinct CDR3 sequences, approximately 5.5% of them present only once. Time point here: sample taken at primary tumor resection. Researchers sequenced whole RNA taken from tumor, nontumor lung or frozen PBMC without sorting. The sequencing here drew on PBMCs, taken at surgery. These receptors originate from a male donor with early-stage non-small cell lung cancer.

This clonotype was picked up many times. V and J are TRBV29-1 and TRBJ1-1; 7 bases agree with TRBD1. The CDR3 totals 14 residues. V trimming: 4 bases; J trimming: 3 bases; junction bases outside the gene matches: 8. Germline CDR1 and CDR2: SQVTM and ANQGSEA. The CDR3 region is CSVALSTGHTEAFF. CDR3 nucleotides: TGCAGCGTTGCTCTTTCGACAGGGCACACTGAAGCTTTCTTT.

This clonotype was found many times. The chain is built from TRBV19 and TRBJ2-1; no clear D. The CDR3 spans 16 residues. Trimming cost V 7 bases and J 7 bases, with 23 bases left between them. Germline values: CDR1 LNHDA, CDR2 SQIVND (reference sequence). The CDR3 bases are TGTGCCAGTACCTTGAGTTCGAGTCCCTCTAGGAATGAGCAGTTCTTC. Translated: CASTLSSSPSRNEQFF.